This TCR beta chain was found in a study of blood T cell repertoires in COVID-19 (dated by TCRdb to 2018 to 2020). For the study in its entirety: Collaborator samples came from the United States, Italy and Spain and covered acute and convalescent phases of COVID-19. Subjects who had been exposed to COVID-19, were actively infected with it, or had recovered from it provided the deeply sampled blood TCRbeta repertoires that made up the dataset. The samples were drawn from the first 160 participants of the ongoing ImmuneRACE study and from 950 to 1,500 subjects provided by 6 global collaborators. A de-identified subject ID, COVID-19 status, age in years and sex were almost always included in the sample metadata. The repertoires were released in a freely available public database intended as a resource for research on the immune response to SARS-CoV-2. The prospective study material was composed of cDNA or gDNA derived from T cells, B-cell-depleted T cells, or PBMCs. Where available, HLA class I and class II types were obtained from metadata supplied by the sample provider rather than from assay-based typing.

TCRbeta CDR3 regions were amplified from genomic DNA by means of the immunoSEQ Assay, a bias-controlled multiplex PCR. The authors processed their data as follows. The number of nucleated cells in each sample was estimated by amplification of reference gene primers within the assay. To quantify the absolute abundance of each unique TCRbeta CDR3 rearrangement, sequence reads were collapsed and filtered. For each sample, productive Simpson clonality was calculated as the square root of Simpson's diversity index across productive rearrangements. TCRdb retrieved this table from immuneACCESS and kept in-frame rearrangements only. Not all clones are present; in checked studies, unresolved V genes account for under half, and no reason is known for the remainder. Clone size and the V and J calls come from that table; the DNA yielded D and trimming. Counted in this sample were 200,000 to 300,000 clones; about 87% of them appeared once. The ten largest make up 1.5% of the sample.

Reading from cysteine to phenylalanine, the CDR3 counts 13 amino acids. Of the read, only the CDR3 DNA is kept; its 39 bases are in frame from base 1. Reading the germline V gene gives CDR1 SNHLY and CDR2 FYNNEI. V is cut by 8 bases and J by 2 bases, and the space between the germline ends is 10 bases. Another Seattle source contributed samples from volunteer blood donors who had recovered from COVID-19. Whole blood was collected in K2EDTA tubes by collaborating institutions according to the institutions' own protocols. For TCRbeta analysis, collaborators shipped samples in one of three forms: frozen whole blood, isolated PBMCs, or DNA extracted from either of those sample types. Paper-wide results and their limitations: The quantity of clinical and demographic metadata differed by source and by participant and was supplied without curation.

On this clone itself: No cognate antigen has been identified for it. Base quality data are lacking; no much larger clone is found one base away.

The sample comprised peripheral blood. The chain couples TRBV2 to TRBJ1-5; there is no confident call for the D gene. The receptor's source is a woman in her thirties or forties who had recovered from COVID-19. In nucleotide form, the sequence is TGTGCCAGCGAGGGTGGGGGCAATCAGCCCCAGCATTTT. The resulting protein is CASEGGGNQPQHF.